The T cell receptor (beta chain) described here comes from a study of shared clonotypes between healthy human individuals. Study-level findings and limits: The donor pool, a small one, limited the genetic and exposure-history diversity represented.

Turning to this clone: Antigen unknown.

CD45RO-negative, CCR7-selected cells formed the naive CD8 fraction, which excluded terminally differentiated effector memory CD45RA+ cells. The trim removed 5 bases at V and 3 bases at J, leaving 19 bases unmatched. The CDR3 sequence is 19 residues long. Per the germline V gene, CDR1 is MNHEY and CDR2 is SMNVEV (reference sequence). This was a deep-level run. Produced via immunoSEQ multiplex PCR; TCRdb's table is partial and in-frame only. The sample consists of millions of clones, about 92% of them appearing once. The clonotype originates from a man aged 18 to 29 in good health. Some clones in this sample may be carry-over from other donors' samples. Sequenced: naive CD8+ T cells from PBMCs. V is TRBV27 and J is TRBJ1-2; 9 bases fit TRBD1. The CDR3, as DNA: TGTGCCAGCAGTCCCAGGACAGGGGTCAAGGGACACGGGGACTATGGCTACACCTTC. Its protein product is CASSPRTGVKGHGDYGYTF.